This T cell receptor (beta chain) was observed in a study of CD8 T cells in ankylosing spondylitis. The CDR3 runs 17 residues. Looked up from germline, CDR1 is LGHDT and CDR2 is YNNKEL (reference sequence). MiXCR, run by TCRdb on the 5' RACE reads, gives a single entry per CDR3 protein. In the table there are about 320,000 distinct CDR3 sequences, roughly 12% of which are singletons. In the case of this clonotype: The junction shows a germline mismatch at one end, possibly a read error.

The source of this sequence is a female donor with ankylosing spondylitis or in good health (not recorded which). J is TRBJ2-4 and V is TRBV3-1; D might be TRBD2 (6 bases). Material: blood, either unsorted or a sorted T cell fraction (not recorded which). For the CDR3, the DNA is TGTGCCTGCAGCCAAAAGGGGACTGCGGGGGCCAAAAACATTCAGTACTTC. Translation gives CACSQKGTAGAKNIQYF.